This T cell receptor beta chain appears in the sequencing data of a study of blood T cell repertoires in COVID-19. Study details: Acute-phase and convalescent COVID-19 samples originated in the United States, Italy and Spain. PBMCs, B-cell-depleted T cells, or T cells provided the cDNA or gDNA that made up the material.

Libraries were prepared by immunoSEQ multiplex PCR; TCRdb keeps only in-frame clonotypes and omits some of them. The sample consists of a few hundred thousand clones, approximately 90% of them appearing once. In Seattle, patients joined the study during active infection and were tracked longitudinally. The germline gives CDR1 KGHDR, CDR2 SFDVKD. Losses at the gene ends were 4 bases for V and 3 bases for J; bases not matched to a gene: 4. The CDR3 extends over 14 amino acids. This rearrangement joins TRBV24-1 to TRBJ2-5; 7 nucleotides align to TRBD1. Sequenced input: peripheral blood. This clonotype was obtained from a young woman with COVID-19, enrolled during active disease. The CDR3 region has the DNA TGTGCCACCAGTGACCCACAGGGGAAAGAGACCCAGTACTTC. It codes for CATSDPQGKETQYF.